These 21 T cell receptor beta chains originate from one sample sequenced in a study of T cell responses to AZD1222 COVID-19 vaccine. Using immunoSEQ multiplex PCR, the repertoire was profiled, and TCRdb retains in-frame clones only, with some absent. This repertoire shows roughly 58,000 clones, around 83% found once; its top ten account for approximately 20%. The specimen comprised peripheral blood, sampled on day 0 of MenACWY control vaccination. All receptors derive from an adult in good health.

The CDR3 bases are TGTGCCAGCAGCCGAGGGTTAAGCACAGATACGCAGTATTTT. The encoded protein is CASSRGLSTDTQYF. The chain couples TRBV28 to TRBJ2-3, with a possible D match to TRBD2 (5 bases). This CDR3 contains 14 residues. The germline V gene has CDR1 MDHEN and CDR2 SYDVKM. V was pared by 6 bases and J by 0 bases, with 10 bases between. Supplemented by reference TRBV28 and TRBJ2-3, the full variable domain reads DVKVTQSSRYLVKRTGEKVFLECVQDMDHENMFWYRQDPGLGLRLIYFSYDVKMKEKGDIPEGYSVSREKKERFSLILESASTNQTSMYLCASSRGLSTDTQYFGPGTRLTVL.

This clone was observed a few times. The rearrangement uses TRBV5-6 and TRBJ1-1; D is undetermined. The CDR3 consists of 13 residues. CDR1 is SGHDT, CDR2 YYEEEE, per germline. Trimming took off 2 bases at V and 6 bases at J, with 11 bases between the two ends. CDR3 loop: CASSFSVGSEAFF. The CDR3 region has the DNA TGTGCCAGCAGCTTTAGTGTGGGATCTGAAGCTTTCTTT. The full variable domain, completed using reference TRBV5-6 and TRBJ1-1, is DAGVTQSPTHLIKTRGQQVTLRCSPKSGHDTVSWYQQALGQGPQFIFQYYEEEERQRGNFPDRFSGHQFPNYSSELNVNALLLGDSALYLCASSFSVGSEAFFGQGTRLTVV.

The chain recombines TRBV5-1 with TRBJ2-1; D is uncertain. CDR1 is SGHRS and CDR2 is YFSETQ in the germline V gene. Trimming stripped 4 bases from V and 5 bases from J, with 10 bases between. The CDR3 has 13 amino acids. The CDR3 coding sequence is TGCGCCAGCAGCCACCGACTGAACAATGAGCAGTTCTTC. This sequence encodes CASSHRLNNEQFF.

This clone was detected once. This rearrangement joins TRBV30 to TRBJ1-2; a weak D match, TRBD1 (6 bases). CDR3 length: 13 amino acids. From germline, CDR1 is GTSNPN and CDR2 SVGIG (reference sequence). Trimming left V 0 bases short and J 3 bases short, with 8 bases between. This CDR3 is CAWSVQGYYGYTF. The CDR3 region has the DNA TGTGCCTGGAGTGTACAGGGATACTATGGCTACACCTTC.

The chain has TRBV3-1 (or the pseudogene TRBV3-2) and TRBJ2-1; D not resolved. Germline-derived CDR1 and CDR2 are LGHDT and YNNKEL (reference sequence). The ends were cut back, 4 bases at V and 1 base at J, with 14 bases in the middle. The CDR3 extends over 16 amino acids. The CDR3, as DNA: TGTGCCAGCAGCCCCCCGTGGGCGGATTCCTACAATGAGCAGTTCTTC. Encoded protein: CASSPPWADSYNEQFF.

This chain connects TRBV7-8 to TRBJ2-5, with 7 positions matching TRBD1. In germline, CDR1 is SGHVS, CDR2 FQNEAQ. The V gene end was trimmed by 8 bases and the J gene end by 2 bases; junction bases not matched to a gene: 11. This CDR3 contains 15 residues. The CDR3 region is CASGKNRGQQETQYF. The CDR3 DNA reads TGTGCCAGCGGAAAGAACCGGGGACAGCAAGAGACCCAGTACTTC.

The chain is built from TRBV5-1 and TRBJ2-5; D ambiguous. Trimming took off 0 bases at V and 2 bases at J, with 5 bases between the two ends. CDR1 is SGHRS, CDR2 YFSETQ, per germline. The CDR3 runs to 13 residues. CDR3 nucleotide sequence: TGCGCCAGCAGCTTGGGTCAGCAAGAGACCCAGTACTTC. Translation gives CASSLGQQETQYF. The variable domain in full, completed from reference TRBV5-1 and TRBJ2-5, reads KAGVTQTPRYLIKTRGQQVTLSCSPISGHRSVSWYQQTPGQGLQFLFEYFSETQRNKGNFPGRFSGRQFSNSRSEMNVSTLELGDSALYLCASSLGQQETQYFGPGTRLLVL.

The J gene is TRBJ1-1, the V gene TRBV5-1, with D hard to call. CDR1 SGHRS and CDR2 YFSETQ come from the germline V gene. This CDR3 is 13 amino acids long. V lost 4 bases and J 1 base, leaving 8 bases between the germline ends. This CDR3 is CASSPTGNTEAFF. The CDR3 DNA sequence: TGCGCCAGCAGCCCCACTGGGAACACTGAAGCTTTCTTT.

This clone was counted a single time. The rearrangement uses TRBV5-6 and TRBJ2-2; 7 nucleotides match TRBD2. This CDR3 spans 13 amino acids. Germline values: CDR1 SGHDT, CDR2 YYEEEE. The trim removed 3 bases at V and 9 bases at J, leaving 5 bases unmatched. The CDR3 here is CASSYGGSRELFF. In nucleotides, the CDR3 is TGTGCCAGCAGCTACGGGGGGTCTAGGGAGCTGTTTTTT.

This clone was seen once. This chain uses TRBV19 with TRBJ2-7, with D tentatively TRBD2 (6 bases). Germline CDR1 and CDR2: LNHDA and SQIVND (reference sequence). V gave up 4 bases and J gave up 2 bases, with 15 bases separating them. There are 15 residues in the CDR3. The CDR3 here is CASSTGTPTPYEQYF. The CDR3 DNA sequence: TGTGCCAGTAGTACCGGGACTCCCACCCCCTACGAGCAGTACTTC.

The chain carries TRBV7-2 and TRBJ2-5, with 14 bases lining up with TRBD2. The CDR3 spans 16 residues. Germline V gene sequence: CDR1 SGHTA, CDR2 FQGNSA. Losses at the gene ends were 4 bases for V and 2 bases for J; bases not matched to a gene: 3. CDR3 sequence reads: CASSSGLAGGQETQYF. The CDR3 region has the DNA TGTGCCAGCAGCTCCGGACTAGCGGGAGGACAAGAGACCCAGTACTTC. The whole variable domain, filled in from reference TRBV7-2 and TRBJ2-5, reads GAGVSQSPSNKVTEKGKDVELRCDPISGHTALYWYRQSLGQGLEFLIYFQGNSAPDKSGLPSDRFSAERTGGSVSTLTIQRTQQEDSAVYLCASSSGLAGGQETQYFGPGTRLLVL.

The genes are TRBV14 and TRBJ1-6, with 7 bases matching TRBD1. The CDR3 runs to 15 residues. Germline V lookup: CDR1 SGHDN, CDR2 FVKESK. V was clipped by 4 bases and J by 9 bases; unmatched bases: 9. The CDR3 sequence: CASSLRTGESSPLHF. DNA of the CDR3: TGTGCCAGCAGCCTACGGACAGGAGAAAGTTCACCCCTCCACTTT.

CDR3 residues: CAWSPASSRFYEQYF. The CDR3 region has the DNA TGTGCCTGGAGTCCTGCTAGCAGTAGATTCTACGAGCAGTACTTC. The V and J genes are TRBV30 and TRBJ2-7, with a tentative D call TRBD2 (5 bases). Trimming took off 2 bases at V and 3 bases at J, with 17 bases between the two ends. CDR3 size: 15 residues. From germline, CDR1 is GTSNPN and CDR2 SVGIG (reference sequence).

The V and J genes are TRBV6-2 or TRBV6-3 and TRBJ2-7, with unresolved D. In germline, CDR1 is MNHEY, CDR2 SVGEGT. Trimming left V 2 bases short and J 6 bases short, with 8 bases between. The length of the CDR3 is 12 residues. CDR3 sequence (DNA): TGTGCCAGCAGTTACAGTAATCGCGAGCAGTACTTC. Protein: CASSYSNREQYF.

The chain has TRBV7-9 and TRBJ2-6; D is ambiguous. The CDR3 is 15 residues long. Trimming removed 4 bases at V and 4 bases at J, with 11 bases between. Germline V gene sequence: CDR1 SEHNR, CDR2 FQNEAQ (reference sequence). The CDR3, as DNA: TGTGCCAGCAGCTCTGGGTCCCTCGGGGCCAACGTCCTGACTTTC. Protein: CASSSGSLGANVLTF.

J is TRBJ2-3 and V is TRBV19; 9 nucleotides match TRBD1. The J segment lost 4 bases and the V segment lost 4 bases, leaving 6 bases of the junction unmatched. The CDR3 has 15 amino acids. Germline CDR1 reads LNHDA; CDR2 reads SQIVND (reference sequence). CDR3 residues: CASSTGQGRADTQYF. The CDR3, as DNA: TGTGCCAGTAGTACAGGACAGGGGCGCGCAGATACGCAGTATTTT.

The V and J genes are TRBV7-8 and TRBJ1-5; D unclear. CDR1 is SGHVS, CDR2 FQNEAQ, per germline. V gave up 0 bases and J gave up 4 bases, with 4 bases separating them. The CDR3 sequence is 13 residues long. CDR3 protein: CASSLAMNQPQHF. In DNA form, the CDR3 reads TGTGCCAGCAGCTTAGCCATGAATCAGCCCCAGCATTTT.

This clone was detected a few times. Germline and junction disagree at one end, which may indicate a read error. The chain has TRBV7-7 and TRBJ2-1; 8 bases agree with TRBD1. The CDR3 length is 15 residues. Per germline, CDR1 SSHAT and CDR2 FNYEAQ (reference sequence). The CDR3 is CASSLAGGRRDEQFF. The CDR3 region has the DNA TGTGCTAGCAGCTTAGCAGGGGGCCGGAGGGATGAGCAGTTCTTC. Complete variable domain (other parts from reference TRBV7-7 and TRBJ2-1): GAGVSQSPRYKVTKRGQDVTLRCDPISSHATLYWYQQALGQGPEFLTYFNYEAQPDKSGLPSDRFSAERPEGSISTLTIQRTEQRDSAMYRCASSLAGGRRDEQFFGPGTRLTVL.

Here the CDR3 DNA reads TGTGCCAGCTCACCACCCGCGTCCACAGATACGCAGTATTTT. Its translation: CASSPPASTDTQYF. The chain links TRBV18 to TRBJ2-3; D is unclear. With 0 bases removed from V and 2 bases from J, the gap between germline ends came to 6 bases. The CDR3 runs to 14 residues. Germline V CDR1 and CDR2: KGHSH, LQKENI.

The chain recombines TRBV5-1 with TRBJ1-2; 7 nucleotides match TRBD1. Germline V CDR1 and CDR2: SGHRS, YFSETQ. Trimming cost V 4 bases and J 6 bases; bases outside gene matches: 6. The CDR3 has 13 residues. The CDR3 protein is CASSPEGTDGYTF. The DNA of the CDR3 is TGCGCCAGCAGCCCCGAGGGGACAGATGGCTACACCTTC.

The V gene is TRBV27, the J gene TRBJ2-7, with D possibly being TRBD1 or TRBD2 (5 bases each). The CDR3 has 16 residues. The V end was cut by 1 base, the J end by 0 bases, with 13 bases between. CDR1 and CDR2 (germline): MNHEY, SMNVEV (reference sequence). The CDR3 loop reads CASSLLWAGSSYEQYF. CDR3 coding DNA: TGTGCCAGCAGTTTATTGTGGGCAGGGAGCTCCTACGAGCAGTACTTC.